Listed here are 7 T cell receptor beta chains from one sample, sequenced in a study of vaccination and CD4 T cells after COVID-19. No cognate antigen is known for these TCRs. As for treatment: roughly 11-day PBMC culture with coronavirus spike peptide pools or control peptides (ViraFEST assay). The Oncomine TCR Beta short-read assay generated sequence data from the DNA of cultured CD4+ T cells. TCRdb reanalysed the PCR reads using MiXCR and keeps one entry per CDR3 protein. The sample contains around 8,100 distinct CDR3 sequences, about 56% of which appear only once. The sample comprised CD4+ T cells from blood, cultured in vitro. These receptors originate from a human donor who had recovered from COVID-19.

This clonotype showed up just once. The rearrangement uses TRBV28 and TRBJ1-2; D gene uncertain. CDR3 length equals 12 residues. The germline V gene has CDR1 MDHEN and CDR2 SYDVKM. The V and J ends lost 3 bases and 4 bases respectively, with 6 bases between them. In DNA form, the CDR3 reads TGTGCCAGCAGTTTGGGATCCTATGGCTACACCTTC. Translation: CASSLGSYGYTF.

This clonotype was observed a few times. This sequence joins TRBV2 and TRBJ1-5; 9 bases map to TRBD1. CDR1 is SNHLY and CDR2 is FYNNEI in the germline V gene. This CDR3 is built from 14 residues. Trimming at V came to 6 bases and at J to 4 bases, leaving 4 bases not matched to a gene. CDR3 sequence: CASSPGQGNQPQHF. The CDR3 region has the DNA TGTGCCAGCAGCCCTGGACAGGGGAATCAGCCCCAGCATTTT.

This clonotype has just one count. The chain couples TRBV4-1 to TRBJ2-2, with D unresolved. This CDR3 is 15 amino acids long. V was clipped by 3 bases and J by 6 bases, with 14 bases between them. Germline loops: CDR1 MGHRA, CDR2 YSYEKL. CDR3 region: CASSHFKGNAGELFF. The CDR3, as DNA: TGCGCCAGCAGCCACTTTAAAGGGAATGCCGGGGAGCTGTTTTTT.

This rearrangement joins TRBV28 to TRBJ1-6, with D possibly being TRBD1 (5 bases). V lost 2 bases, J lost 0 bases, and 11 bases lay in between. This CDR3 contains 17 residues. CDR1 is MDHEN, CDR2 SYDVKM, per germline. The CDR3 coding sequence is TGTGCCAGCAGTTTAGAGGGGACCAGCTCCTATAATTCACCCCTCCACTTT. Translation: CASSLEGTSSYNSPLHF.

V gene TRBV7-2 combines with J gene TRBJ2-1; D may be TRBD1 (5 bases). CDR1 and CDR2 from the germline V gene are SGHTA and FQGNSA. The ends were cut back, 4 bases at V and 8 bases at J, with 12 bases in the middle. This CDR3 comprises 13 residues. The CDR3 nucleotides are TGTGCCAGCAGCTCCCGTGGACATCATGAGCAGTTCTTC. Translating it yields CASSSRGHHEQFF.

V gene TRBV12-3 or TRBV12-4 combines with J gene TRBJ1-1; a possible D gene is TRBD1 (5 bases). The CDR3 is made up of 16 amino acids. Deletions cut 3 bases from V and 4 bases from J, with 18 bases between. The CDR3 DNA is TGTGCCAGCAGTTTTCAGTTGCCCGGGGCAGCCACTGAAGCTTTCTTT. The encoded protein is CASSFQLPGAATEAFF.

The chain joins TRBV11-3 to TRBJ2-6, with 7 bases fitting TRBD1. J gave up 4 bases and V 5 bases, and 5 bases lay outside the gene matches. The CDR3 loop spans 15 amino acids. Per germline, CDR1 SGHNT and CDR2 YENEEA. This CDR3 reads CASSIRGLGANVLTF. Written as DNA, the CDR3 is TGTGCCAGCAGCATAAGGGGGCTAGGGGCCAACGTCCTGACTTTC.